This TCR beta chain emerged from a study of CD8 T cells in ankylosing spondylitis. Study findings and constraints: Significant enrichment of disease-linked clones was reportedly seen in matched ankylosing spondylitis synovial fluid. In the blood and synovial fluid of reactive arthritis, some motif variants had been previously reported. Clones linked with disease were CD8+ and fairly uncommon in the peripheral blood. Characteristic of ankylosing spondylitis blood, it appeared, was a TCR beta motif comprising about eight highly homologous variants.

Construction of TCR beta libraries was performed using quantitative 5'-RACE with molecular barcodes. TCRdb reprocessed the 5' RACE reads with MiXCR, giving one entry per CDR3 protein. Of approximately 540,000 distinct CDR3 sequences in the sample, more than 9.5% were seen once. Comment on this clonotype: Its antigen is currently unknown.

Material: blood, either unsorted or a sorted T cell fraction (not recorded which). The TCR comes from a male donor with ankylosing spondylitis.

In DNA form, the CDR3 reads TGTGCCAGCAGTGAAGCTGGAGGGACTAGCGGGATAAGGATGGGTGGCGATGAGCAGTTCTTC. Translating gives CASSEAGGTSGIRMGGDEQFF. The rearrangement links TRBV2 to TRBJ2-1; TRBD2 matches at 13 bases. Germline V gene lookup returns CDR1 SNHLY and CDR2 FYNNEI. V trimming: 0 bases; J trimming: 8 bases; junction bases outside the gene matches: 19. The CDR3 is made up of 21 amino acids. The entire variable domain, with the rest obtained from reference TRBV2 and TRBJ2-1, is as follows: EPEVTQTPSHQVTQMGQEVILRCVPISNHLYFYWYRQILGQKVEFLVSFYNNEISEKSEIFDDQFSVERPDGSNFTLKIRSTKLEDSAMYFCASSEAGGTSGIRMGGDEQFFGPGTRLTVL.